The 8 T cell receptor beta chains listed next were all sequenced from one sample in a study of blood T cell repertoires in COVID-19. The method was immunoSEQ multiplex PCR; TCRdb's version includes in-frame clones alone and lacks a portion of them. The table has about 350,000 clones, about nine tenths seen once. The sequenced sample consisted of PBMCs or T cells enriched from blood (not recorded which). These receptors all stem from a young woman who had been exposed to COVID-19.

DNA for the CDR3: TGTGCCTGGATCCCCCTAGATACGCAGTATTTT. Its protein is CAWIPLDTQYF. V and J are TRBV30 and TRBJ2-3; D unclear. V dropped 4 bases and J dropped 5 bases, with 7 bases sitting between them. The CDR3 loop spans 11 amino acids. Germline values: CDR1 GTSNPN, CDR2 SVGIG (reference sequence).

This sequence joins TRBV19 and TRBJ1-5; weak D call: TRBD1 (5 bases). V lost 9 bases to trimming and J lost 1 base, with 13 bases between them. The CDR3 covers 14 residues. Germline V gives CDR1 LNHDA, CDR2 SQIVND (reference sequence). The chain's CDR3 is CASRQRASNQPQHF. The DNA of the CDR3 is TGTGCCAGCCGACAGAGAGCGAGCAATCAGCCCCAGCATTTT.

The chain links TRBV28 to TRBJ1-3; 9 nucleotides align to TRBD1. V dropped 5 bases and J dropped 1; count of bases not matched to a gene: 9. Germline V lookup: CDR1 MDHEN, CDR2 SYDVKM. The length of the CDR3 is 17 residues. This CDR3 reads CASSPGDRVLSGNTIYF. CDR3 DNA sequence: TGTGCCAGCAGTCCCGGGGACAGGGTTTTGTCTGGAAACACCATATATTTT.

The rearrangement links TRBV28 to TRBJ2-7; D is perhaps TRBD1 (6 bases). Trimming removed 4 bases from V and 4 bases from J, with 14 bases in between. Germline lookup yields CDR1 MDHEN and CDR2 SYDVKM. The CDR3 totals 14 residues. The DNA for the CDR3 is TGTGCCAGCAGTTCTTTGGACAGACGTTACGAGCAGTACTTC. As protein: CASSSLDRRYEQYF.

The chain's CDR3 is CASSQYLAETGELFF. CDR3 coding DNA: TGTGCCAGCAGCCAATATCTAGCTGAGACCGGGGAGCTGTTTTTT. This rearrangement joins TRBV16 to TRBJ2-2; TRBD2 might be the D (5 bases). The CDR3 is 15 residues long. Per the germline V gene, CDR1 is KGHSY and CDR2 is FQNENV. V was trimmed by 1 base and J by 5 bases, leaving 11 bases between them.

The rearrangement uses TRBV28 and TRBJ1-2; TRBD1 matches at 9 bases. With 4 bases clipped from V and 4 bases from J, the junction kept 13 bases outside the gene matches. The CDR3 contains 17 residues. CDR1 is MDHEN and CDR2 is SYDVKM in the germline V gene. In nucleotides, the CDR3 is TGTGCCAGCAGTTACCCCCTCGGGACAGGGCATCGCTATGGCTACACCTTC. Amino acid sequence: CASSYPLGTGHRYGYTF.

Comment on this clone: Different DNA sequences within this sample yield the same CDR3. V and J are TRBV29-1 and TRBJ2-5; D possibly corresponds to TRBD1 (5 bases). This CDR3 has 12 residues. The ends were cut back, 7 bases at V and 5 bases at J, with 14 bases in the middle. Per germline, CDR1 SQVTM and CDR2 ANQGSEA. DNA for the CDR3: TGCAGCGCGAGTCAGGGTGGGGAGACCCAGTACTTC. Protein product: CSASQGGETQYF.

The chain employs TRBV9 and TRBJ2-1, with D tentatively TRBD2 (5 bases). Deletions cut 0 bases from V and 9 bases from J, with 16 bases between. Looked up from germline, CDR1 is SGDLS and CDR2 is YYNGEE. The CDR3 spans 15 residues. The CDR3 sequence is CASSVGVALSGEQFF. The CDR3 DNA reads TGTGCCAGCAGCGTAGGGGTAGCGCTTTCGGGTGAGCAGTTCTTC.